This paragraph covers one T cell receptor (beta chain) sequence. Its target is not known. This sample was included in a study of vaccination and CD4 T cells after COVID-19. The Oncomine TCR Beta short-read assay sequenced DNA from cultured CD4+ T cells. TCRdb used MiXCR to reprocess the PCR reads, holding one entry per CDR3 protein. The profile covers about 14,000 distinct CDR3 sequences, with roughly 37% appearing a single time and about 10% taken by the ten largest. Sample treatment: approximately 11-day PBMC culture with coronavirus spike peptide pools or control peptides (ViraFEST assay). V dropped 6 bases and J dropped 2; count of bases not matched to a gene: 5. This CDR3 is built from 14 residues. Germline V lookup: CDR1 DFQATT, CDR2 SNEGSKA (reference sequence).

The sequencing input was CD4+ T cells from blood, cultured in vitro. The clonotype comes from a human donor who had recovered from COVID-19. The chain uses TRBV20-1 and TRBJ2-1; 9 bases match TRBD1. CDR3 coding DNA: TGCAGTGCGACGGGACAGGGCACCTACAATGAGCAGTTCTTC. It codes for CSATGQGTYNEQFF.